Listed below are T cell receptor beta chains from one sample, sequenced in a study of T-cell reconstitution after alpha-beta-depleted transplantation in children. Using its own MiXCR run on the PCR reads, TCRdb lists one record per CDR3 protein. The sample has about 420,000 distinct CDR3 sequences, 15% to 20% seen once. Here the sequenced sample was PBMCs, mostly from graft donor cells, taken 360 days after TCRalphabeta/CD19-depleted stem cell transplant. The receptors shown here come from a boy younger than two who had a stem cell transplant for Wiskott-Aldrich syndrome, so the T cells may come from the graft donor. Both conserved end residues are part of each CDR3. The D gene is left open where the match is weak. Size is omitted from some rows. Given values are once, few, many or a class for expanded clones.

TGTGCCAGCAGCAATAGTCAGCGGAGGGGCTACAATGAGCAGTTCTTC	CASSNSQRRGYNEQFF	few	16	TRBJ2-1	TRBV21-1	NA
TGTGCCAGCATTCGTGGAGACAGACCCTCGAATCAGCCCCAGCATTTT	CASIRGDRPSNQPQHF	few	16	TRBJ1-5	TRBV6-1	NA
TGTGCCACCAGTGACCTTACAGGGAACCAAGAGACCCAGTACTTC	CATSDLTGNQETQYF	NA	15	TRBJ2-5	TRBV24-1	NA
TGTGCCAGCACCCCATTGGGGGGGATCGACGAGCAGTACTTC	CASTPLGGIDEQYF	many	14	TRBJ2-7	TRBV12-3/TRBV12-4	TRBD2
TGTGCCACCATCGAACGAGGGCCGAGCTCTGGAAACACCATATATTTT	CATIERGPSSGNTIYF	once	16	TRBJ1-3	TRBV15	NA
TGTGCCAGCAGCCTCGGGCAGGGTAAAGCGCCCCAGCATTTT	CASSLGQGKAPQHF	NA	14	TRBJ1-5	TRBV12-3/TRBV12-4	NA
TGTGCCAGCAGTGTACTTCGATCGGACTATAGTGAGCAGTTCTTC	CASSVLRSDYSEQFF	NA	15	TRBJ2-1	TRBV2	NA
TGCGCCAGCAGCTTGGCCTCAGCGGGAGGGCCAGGAGAGACCCAGTACTTC	CASSLASAGGPGETQYF	many	17	TRBJ2-5	TRBV5-1	TRBD2
TGTGCCAGCACCCCGACAGGAACAAACTATGGCTACACCTTC	CASTPTGTNYGYTF	few	14	TRBJ1-2	TRBV6-1	NA
TGTGCCAGCAACCCGGGACTAGCGGGACCCCTGGGAGAGACCCAGTACTTC	CASNPGLAGPLGETQYF	NA	17	TRBJ2-5	TRBV6-1	TRBD2
TGTGCCAGCAGCTTGGTAGGGTGGATAGAGACCCAGTACTTC	CASSLVGWIETQYF	NA	14	TRBJ2-5	TRBV7-2	NA
TGTGCCAGCAGCTTAGTTAGACAGGGCAGTCTTTTTTTTTTC	CASSLVRQGSLFFF	NA	14	TRBJ2-7	TRBV7-2	TRBD1
TGCAGTGCTAGCGGGACTAGCCAGGAGACCCAGTACTTC	CSASGTSQETQYF	few	13	TRBJ2-5	TRBV20-1	TRBD2
TGTGCTAGTGGTTTAAATTTAGGCGGGGGGCTAAACAATGAGCAGTTCTTC	CASGLNLGGGLNNEQFF	NA	17	TRBJ2-1	TRBV12-5	TRBD2
TGTGCCAGCAGCCCCGGACAGGGAAGGGTCACAGATACGCAGTATTTT	CASSPGQGRVTDTQYF	once	16	TRBJ2-3	TRBV5-4	TRBD1
TGTGCCAGCGGGACTAGCTCCTACAATGAGCAGTTCTTC	CASGTSSYNEQFF	NA	13	TRBJ2-1	TRBV19	TRBD2
TGTGCCAGCAGTGCCACCCCAGGGAGGAACACTGAAGCTTTCTTT	CASSATPGRNTEAFF	NA	15	TRBJ1-1	TRBV6-4	NA
TGCAGCGCCGGGACTAGTCACCAAGAGACCCAGTACTTC	CSAGTSHQETQYF	NA	13	TRBJ2-5	TRBV29-1	TRBD2
TGTGCCAGCAGCTTGGGACTTGACACAGATACGCAGTATTTT	CASSLGLDTDTQYF	few	14	TRBJ2-3	TRBV5-6	NA
TGTGCCAGCAGGACCGGACTAGCGGGTACCTACAATGAGCAGTTCTTC	CASRTGLAGTYNEQFF	NA	16	TRBJ2-1	TRBV6-5	TRBD2
TGTGCCAGCAGTCGCAACCTGTTTACACAGGACAGGTTCAATGAGCAGTTCTTC	CASSRNLFTQDRFNEQFF	NA	18	TRBJ2-1	TRBV21-1	NA
TGTGCCAGCAGTAGGGCCGGTTTGTCCGGGGAGCTGTTTTTT	CASSRAGLSGELFF	many	14	TRBJ2-2	TRBV6-5	NA
TGTGCCAGCAGTTCGATCTCACTAGGGGGACAGTTCTTC	CASSSISLGGQFF	NA	13	TRBJ2-1	TRBV27	NA
TGTGCCACCTCAGCGAGACGCTCCTACAATGAGCAGTTCTTC	CATSARRSYNEQFF	NA	14	TRBJ2-1	TRBV19	NA
TGTGCCAGCAGCTTAAAGGTCCCCCATACGCAGTATTTT	CASSLKVPHTQYF	NA	13	TRBJ2-3	TRBV7-9	NA
TGTGCCAGCAGCTCGCCAGGGAAGGGCGTGAACACTGAAGCTTTCTTT	CASSSPGKGVNTEAFF	NA	16	TRBJ1-1	TRBV5-6	NA
TGCAGTGCTAGAGTATGGGGGCCAAGACGAGGCGAGCAGTACTTC	CSARVWGPRRGEQYF	NA	15	TRBJ2-7	TRBV20-1	NA
TGCGCCAGCAGAGAACCTACAGTGTTCGAGCAGTACTTC	CASREPTVFEQYF	NA	13	TRBJ2-7	TRBV5-1	NA
TGTGCCAGCTCACCGATCGAAAATAGCAATGAGCAGTTCTTC	CASSPIENSNEQFF	NA	14	TRBJ2-1	TRBV18	NA
TGTGCCAGCAGCTTAGCGTTCCAGAACACCGGGGAGCTGTTTTTT	CASSLAFQNTGELFF	few	15	TRBJ2-2	TRBV11-1	NA
TGTGCCAGCCGGGCAGGGCCATTCCAATCCAATGAGCAGTTCTTC	CASRAGPFQSNEQFF	NA	15	TRBJ2-1	TRBV2	NA
TGTGCCAGCAGCTTGATCGACTCCTACGAGCAGTACTTC	CASSLIDSYEQYF	NA	13	TRBJ2-7	TRBV5-6	NA
TGCGCCAGCAGCCAAGATCGGACTCGAAGCTCCTACGAGCAGTACTTC	CASSQDRTRSSYEQYF	few	16	TRBJ2-7	TRBV4-3	NA
TGCGCCAGCAGCTTGAACAGGGGTTCCCAAGAGACCCAGTACTTC	CASSLNRGSQETQYF	NA	15	TRBJ2-5	TRBV5-1	TRBD1
TGTGCCAGCAGTTTCCGGGACCCGACAGATACGCAGTATTTT	CASSFRDPTDTQYF	NA	14	TRBJ2-3	TRBV12-3/TRBV12-4	NA
TGTGCCAGCAGCTTAGCCGGAGCCAGGGAGCCCTACGAGCAGTACTTC	CASSLAGAREPYEQYF	NA	16	TRBJ2-7	TRBV7-9	NA
TGTGCCAGCAGTTCAACTAGCGCCCTGAGGAACACAAATGAGCAGTTCTTC	CASSSTSALRNTNEQFF	few	17	TRBJ2-1	TRBV12-3/TRBV12-4	TRBD2
TGCAGTGCTAGAGATAGGAGAAAGGGGAACACTGAAGCTTTCTTT	CSARDRRKGNTEAFF	once	15	TRBJ1-1	TRBV20-1	NA
TGTGCCAGCAGCCAAGGGCTAGCTTCCTCCTACAATGAGCAGTTCTTC	CASSQGLASSYNEQFF	NA	16	TRBJ2-1	TRBV14	NA
TGTGCCATCAGTGAGGCGGGAGGTTACAATGAGCAGTTCTTC	CAISEAGGYNEQFF	few	14	TRBJ2-1	TRBV10-3	TRBD2
TGTGCCACCAGTGATTTTAAGCACAATGAGCAGTTCTTC	CATSDFKHNEQFF	few	13	TRBJ2-1	TRBV24-1	NA
TGCGCCAGCAGCTTAGGGGGATTTAACACCGGGGAGCTGTTTTTT	CASSLGGFNTGELFF	few	15	TRBJ2-2	TRBV5-1	NA
TGCAGCACTCGGGGGCTTGATCGGGATACGCAGTATTTT	CSTRGLDRDTQYF	few	13	TRBJ2-3	TRBV29-1	NA
TGTGCCAGTTATGGACAGGGAACCTACGAGCAGTACTTC	CASYGQGTYEQYF	NA	13	TRBJ2-7	TRBV7-8	TRBD1
TGTGCCAGCAGCTTGGGACAGGGTGGGATAGCCAAAAACATTCAGTACTTC	CASSLGQGGIAKNIQYF	NA	17	TRBJ2-4	TRBV5-5	TRBD1
TGCGCCAGCAGCCCCACCGCCGGGACAGGGAACACCGGGGAGCTGTTTTTT	CASSPTAGTGNTGELFF	few	17	TRBJ2-2	TRBV5-1	TRBD1